The 17 T cell receptor beta chains below were found in one sample sequenced in a study of T cell responses to AZD1222 COVID-19 vaccine. The method was immunoSEQ multiplex PCR; TCRdb's version includes in-frame clones alone and lacks a portion of them. The repertoire holds tens of thousands of clones, more than 70% seen once, with about 7% in the top ten. Material: peripheral blood, obtained 28 days after the second AZD1222 dose. The receptors derive from an adult who received the AZD1222 COVID-19 vaccine.

The table lists this clone with a count of one. The chain is built from TRBV28 and TRBJ1-2; D might be TRBD1 (5 bases). Trimming took 5 bases from V and 2 from J, leaving 12 bases between them. The CDR3 loop spans 14 amino acids. The germline V gene has CDR1 MDHEN and CDR2 SYDVKM. The CDR3 DNA follows: TGTGCCAGCAGTCCTGTCAGGGTCAACTATGGCTACACCTTC. As protein: CASSPVRVNYGYTF.

CDR3 coding DNA: TGTGCCAGCTCACCCACAGGGGACTATGGCTACACCTTC. It specifies CASSPTGDYGYTF. The J gene is TRBJ1-2, the V gene TRBV18; 7 positions agree with TRBD1. Trimming at V came to 3 bases and at J to 3 bases, leaving 1 base not matched to a gene. This CDR3 is 13 amino acids long. Germline loops: CDR1 KGHSH, CDR2 LQKENI.

This rearrangement joins TRBV11-2 to TRBJ1-2; unclear D gene. Germline loops: CDR1 SGHAT, CDR2 FQNNGV. Trimming cost V 3 bases and J 2 bases, with 4 bases left between them. The CDR3 runs 12 residues. The CDR3 DNA is TGTGCCAGCAGCTTTACCAACTATGGCTACACCTTC. Encoded protein: CASSFTNYGYTF.

The chain has TRBV3-1 (or the pseudogene TRBV3-2) and TRBJ2-1; maybe TRBD2 (6 bases). The germline V and J ends were trimmed by 0 bases and 9 bases, with 18 bases remaining between them. There are 16 residues in the CDR3. Germline assignment: CDR1 LGHDT and CDR2 YNNKEL (reference sequence). The CDR3 here is CASSQDFGGSGGEQFF. CDR3 bases: TGTGCCAGCAGCCAAGATTTTGGAGGGAGCGGTGGTGAGCAGTTCTTC.

Points on this clone: The junction does not match germline at one end; this may be a read error. The chain couples TRBV5-5 to TRBJ2-3, with D possibly matching TRBD2 (5 bases). CDR3 length: 14 residues. Germline CDR1 SGHKS, CDR2 YYEKEE (reference sequence). CDR3 region: CASRLGSSTDTQYF. Here the CDR3 DNA reads TGTGCCAGCAGGTTGGGGAGCAGCACAGATACGCAGTATTTT. The full variable domain, completed using reference TRBV5-5 and TRBJ2-3, is DAGVTQSPTHLIKTRGQQVTLRCSPISGHKSVSWYQQVLGQGPQFIFQYYEKEERGRGNFPDRFSARQFPNYSSELNVNALLLGDSALYLCASRLGSSTDTQYFGPGTRLTVL.

The rearrangement joins TRBV28 to TRBJ2-1, with no clear D. V lost 9 bases to trimming and J lost 0 bases, with 9 bases between them. Germline values: CDR1 MDHEN, CDR2 SYDVKM. The CDR3 is 13 amino acids. The CDR3 loop reads CASVGRSYNEQFF. CDR3 coding DNA: TGTGCCAGTGTGGGCCGCTCCTACAATGAGCAGTTCTTC.

The chain links TRBV5-1 to TRBJ1-1; TRBD1 matches 11 bases. Germline values: CDR1 SGHRS, CDR2 YFSETQ. V gave up 2 bases and J gave up 0 bases; unmatched junction bases: 6. The length of the CDR3 is 17 residues. The DNA of the CDR3 is TGCGCCAGCAGCTTTGGGACAGGGGGAAACCTGAACACTGAAGCTTTCTTT. Protein: CASSFGTGGNLNTEAFF.

The gene calls are TRBV21-1 and TRBJ2-1; the table's D call of TRBD1 was not tested on the DNA. TRBV21-1 is marked as a pseudogene. CDR3 size: 13 residues. The CDR3 reads CASSNTGGGEQFF. The CDR3 DNA follows: TGTGCCAGCAGCAACACAGGGGGAGGTGAGCAGTTCTTC.

This chain uses TRBV7-8 with TRBJ2-3, with TRBD2 as a possible D gene (6 bases). Germline V gives CDR1 SGHVS, CDR2 FQNEAQ. The CDR3 length is 16 residues. Between the trimmed V and J ends, which lost 5 bases and 4 bases, there was a span of 19 bases. This CDR3 reads CASSLAGNNGADTQYF. DNA for the CDR3: TGTGCCAGCAGCCTCGCGGGAAATAACGGAGCAGATACGCAGTATTTT.

This clone was seen more than once but under ten times. The chain uses TRBV28 and TRBJ1-5; 10 bases agree with TRBD1. CDR3 length equals 16 residues. Per the germline V gene, CDR1 is MDHEN and CDR2 is SYDVKM. Germline trimming cut 5 bases from V and 7 bases from J; bases unmatched to any gene: 11. CDR3 in amino acids: CASSPDRGREGQPQHF. For the CDR3, the DNA is TGTGCCAGCAGTCCAGACAGGGGGCGGGAAGGCCAGCCCCAGCATTTT. Full variable domain (remainder filled in from reference TRBV28 and TRBJ1-5): DVKVTQSSRYLVKRTGEKVFLECVQDMDHENMFWYRQDPGLGLRLIYFSYDVKMKEKGDIPEGYSVSREKKERFSLILESASTNQTSMYLCASSPDRGREGQPQHFGDGTRLSIL.

The V and J genes are TRBV27 and TRBJ2-3, with a possible D match to TRBD1 (6 bases). The V end was cut by 8 bases, the J end by 0 bases, with 9 bases between. Germline loops: CDR1 MNHEY, CDR2 SMNVEV (reference sequence). The CDR3 is made up of 13 amino acids. This chain's CDR3 is CASRTGSTDTQYF. CDR3 DNA: TGTGCCAGCCGTACAGGGAGCACAGATACGCAGTATTTT.

The chain joins TRBV6-4 to TRBJ2-1; 11 nucleotides line up with TRBD2. Per germline, CDR1 MRHNA and CDR2 SNTAGT. The CDR3 extends over 16 amino acids. V was pared by 3 bases and J by 4 bases, with 5 bases of the junction left unmatched. The CDR3 sequence: CASSEGGLADYNEQFF. CDR3 bases: TGTGCCAGCAGTGAAGGGGGACTAGCGGATTACAATGAGCAGTTCTTC.

This clone was counted between two and nine times. V gene TRBV7-2 combines with J gene TRBJ2-1, with D possibly being TRBD2 (6 bases). Looked up from germline, CDR1 is SGHTA and CDR2 is FQGNSA. There are 16 residues in the CDR3. V gave up 5 bases and J gave up 2 bases, with 16 bases separating them. CDR3 in amino acids: CASSPSGRGTYNEQFF. The CDR3 DNA follows: TGTGCCAGCAGCCCCTCGGGGCGGGGAACCTACAATGAGCAGTTCTTC.

This clone occurred a few times. The chain couples TRBV27 to TRBJ1-1; 7 positions match TRBD1. The CDR3 is 16 residues long. The V and J ends lost 5 bases and 3 bases, in that order; junction bases with no gene match: 12. The germline gives CDR1 MNHEY, CDR2 SMNVEV (reference sequence). DNA for the CDR3: TGTGCCAGCAGTACTTCTCTCAGGGGGGGGGACACTGAAGCTTTCTTT. This gives the protein CASSTSLRGGDTEAFF.

The genes are TRBV27 and TRBJ2-7; 13 bases align to TRBD2. Losses at the gene ends were 4 bases for V and 0 bases for J; bases not matched to a gene: 0. Looked up from germline, CDR1 is MNHEY and CDR2 is SMNVEV (reference sequence). This CDR3 has 15 residues. The CDR3 sequence is CASSWTSGSSYEQYF. CDR3 coding DNA: TGTGCCAGCAGTTGGACTAGCGGGAGCTCCTACGAGCAGTACTTC.

This clone has only a few counts. The chain recombines TRBV29-1 with TRBJ2-7; weak D call: TRBD1 (6 bases). CDR1 and CDR2 from the germline V gene are SQVTM and ANQGSEA. This CDR3 comprises 12 residues. V was clipped by 6 bases and J by 0 bases, with 9 bases between them. The CDR3 DNA follows: TGCAGCGTACGGGACACCTCCTACGAGCAGTACTTC. Translation gives CSVRDTSYEQYF.

The V and J genes are TRBV7-9 and TRBJ2-1; unclear D gene. In germline, CDR1 is SEHNR, CDR2 FQNEAQ (reference sequence). Trimming left V 1 base short and J 9 bases short, with 7 bases between. This CDR3 comprises 12 residues. In DNA, the CDR3 is TGTGCCAGCAGCTTAGTTTATGGTGAGCAGTTCTTC. As protein: CASSLVYGEQFF.